This T cell receptor beta chain was captured in a study of T cell repertoires in aging, cancer and after chemotherapy. V lost 4 bases to trimming and J lost 1 base, with 12 bases between them. CDR3 length: 15 residues. The germline V gene encodes CDR1 KGHDR and CDR2 SFDVKD. Peripheral blood genomic DNA, not sorted cells or RNA, was the template. Rearranged V-D-J TRB sequences were amplified with a mixed TRB-A/B primer pool. TCRdb processed the multiplex PCR reads anew with MiXCR; each CDR3 protein has one entry. The data contain 1,500 to 2,000 distinct CDR3 sequences, under 40% of them seen just once; the ten biggest clones take up about 7.4%.

Specimen: blood. The rearrangement links TRBV24-1 to TRBJ1-2; D is perhaps TRBD1 (5 bases). The TCR sequence derives from a human donor with a solid tumor. CDR3 sequence (DNA): TGTGCCACCAGTGAGTTAAGAACAGGTAACTATGGCTACACCTTC. Protein: CATSELRTGNYGYTF.